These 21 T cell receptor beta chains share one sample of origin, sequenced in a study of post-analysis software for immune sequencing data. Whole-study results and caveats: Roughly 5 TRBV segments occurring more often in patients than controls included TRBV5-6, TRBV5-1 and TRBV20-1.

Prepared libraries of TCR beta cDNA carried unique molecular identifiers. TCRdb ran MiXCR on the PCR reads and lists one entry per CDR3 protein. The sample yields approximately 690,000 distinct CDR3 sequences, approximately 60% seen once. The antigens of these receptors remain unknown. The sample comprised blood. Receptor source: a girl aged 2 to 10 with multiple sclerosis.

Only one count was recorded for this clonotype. The CDR3 DNA reads as TGTGCCAGCAGGTCAGGGTCTGGCTATGGCTACACCTTC. Its translation: CASRSGSGYGYTF. The chain employs TRBV12-3 or TRBV12-4 and TRBJ1-2; possibly TRBD1 for D (5 bases). Trimming took 6 bases from V and 4 from J, leaving 12 bases between them. The CDR3 runs 13 residues.

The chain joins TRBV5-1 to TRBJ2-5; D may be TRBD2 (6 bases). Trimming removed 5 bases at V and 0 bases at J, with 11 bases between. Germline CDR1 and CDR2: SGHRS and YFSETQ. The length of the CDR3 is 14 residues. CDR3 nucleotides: TGCGCCAGCAGACCTAGGACTAACCAAGAGACCCAGTACTTC. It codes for CASRPRTNQETQYF. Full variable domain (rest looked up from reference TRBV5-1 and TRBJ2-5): KAGVTQTPRYLIKTRGQQVTLSCSPISGHRSVSWYQQTPGQGLQFLFEYFSETQRNKGNFPGRFSGRQFSNSRSEMNVSTLELGDSALYLCASRPRTNQETQYFGPGTRLLVL.

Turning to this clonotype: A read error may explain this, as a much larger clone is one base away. The CDR3 spells CASESTDTQYF. The CDR3 DNA reads as TGTGCCAGCGAAAGCACAGATACGCAGTATTTT. The V and J genes are TRBV28 and TRBJ2-3; D is ambiguous. V lost 8 bases to trimming and J lost 0 bases, with 3 bases between them. The CDR3 length is 11 residues. Germline V gene sequence: CDR1 MDHEN, CDR2 SYDVKM. Full variable domain (remainder filled in from reference TRBV28 and TRBJ2-3): DVKVTQSSRYLVKRTGEKVFLECVQDMDHENMFWYRQDPGLGLRLIYFSYDVKMKEKGDIPEGYSVSREKKERFSLILESASTNQTSMYLCASESTDTQYFGPGTRLTVL.

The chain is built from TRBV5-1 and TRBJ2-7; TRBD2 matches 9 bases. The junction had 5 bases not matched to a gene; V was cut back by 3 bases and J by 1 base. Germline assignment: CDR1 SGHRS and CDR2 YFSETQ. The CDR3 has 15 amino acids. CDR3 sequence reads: CASSWSSGTSYEQYF. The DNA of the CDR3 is TGCGCCAGCAGCTGGTCTAGCGGGACTTCCTACGAGCAGTACTTC.

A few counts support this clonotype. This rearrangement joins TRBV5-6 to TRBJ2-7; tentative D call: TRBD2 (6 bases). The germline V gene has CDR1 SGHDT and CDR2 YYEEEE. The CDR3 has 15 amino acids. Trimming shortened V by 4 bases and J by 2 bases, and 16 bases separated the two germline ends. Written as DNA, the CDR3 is TGTGCCAGCAGCCCGGGACTCCAGAACACCTACGAGCAGTACTTC. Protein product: CASSPGLQNTYEQYF.

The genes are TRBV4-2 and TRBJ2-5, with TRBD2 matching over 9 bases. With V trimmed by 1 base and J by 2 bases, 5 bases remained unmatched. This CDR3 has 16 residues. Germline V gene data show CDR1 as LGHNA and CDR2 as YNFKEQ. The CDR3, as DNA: TGTGCCAGCAGCCAAGGGAGTAGCGGGAGTCAAGAGACCCAGTACTTC. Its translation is CASSQGSSGSQETQYF.

The CDR3 here is CASSVDVIKREQYF. In DNA, the CDR3 is TGTGCCAGCAGCGTAGATGTTATTAAGAGGGAGCAGTACTTC. V and J are TRBV9 and TRBJ2-7; no clear D gene. V was trimmed by 0 bases and J by 7 bases, leaving 14 bases between them. The length of the CDR3 is 14 residues. Per germline, CDR1 SGDLS and CDR2 YYNGEE.

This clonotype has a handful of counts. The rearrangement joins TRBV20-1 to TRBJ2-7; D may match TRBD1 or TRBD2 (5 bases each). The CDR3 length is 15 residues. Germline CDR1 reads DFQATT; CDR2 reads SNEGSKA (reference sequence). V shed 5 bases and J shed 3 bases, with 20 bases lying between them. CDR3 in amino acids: CSARNRGRAHYEQYF. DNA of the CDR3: TGCAGTGCTCGGAACCGGGGCAGGGCCCACTACGAGCAGTACTTC.

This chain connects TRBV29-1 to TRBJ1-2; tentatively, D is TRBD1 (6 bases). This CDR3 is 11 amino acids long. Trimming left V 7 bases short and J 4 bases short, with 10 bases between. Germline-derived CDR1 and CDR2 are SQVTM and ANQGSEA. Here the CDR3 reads CSARGPYGYTF. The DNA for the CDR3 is TGCAGCGCCCGGGGGCCCTATGGCTACACCTTC.

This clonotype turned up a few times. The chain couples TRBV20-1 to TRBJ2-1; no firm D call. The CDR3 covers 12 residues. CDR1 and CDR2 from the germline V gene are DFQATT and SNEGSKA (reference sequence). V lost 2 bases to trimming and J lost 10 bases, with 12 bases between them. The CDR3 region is CSARRLSLEQFF. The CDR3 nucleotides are TGCAGTGCTAGAAGGCTGTCCTTAGAGCAGTTCTTC.

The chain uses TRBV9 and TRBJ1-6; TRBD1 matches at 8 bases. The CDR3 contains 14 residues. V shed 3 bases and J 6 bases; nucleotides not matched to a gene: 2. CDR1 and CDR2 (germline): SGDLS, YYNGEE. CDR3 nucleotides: TGTGCCAGCAGCGGGACAGGGTTTAATTCACCCCTCCACTTT. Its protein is CASSGTGFNSPLHF.

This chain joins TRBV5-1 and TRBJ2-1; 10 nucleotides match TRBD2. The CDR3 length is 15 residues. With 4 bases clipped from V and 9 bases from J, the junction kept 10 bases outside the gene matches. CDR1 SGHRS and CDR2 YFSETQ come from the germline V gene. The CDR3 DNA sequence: TGCGCCAGCAGCGGGCTAGCGGGAGCGTCGAGTGAGCAGTTCTTC. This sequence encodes CASSGLAGASSEQFF. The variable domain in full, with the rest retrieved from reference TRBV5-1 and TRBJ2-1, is KAGVTQTPRYLIKTRGQQVTLSCSPISGHRSVSWYQQTPGQGLQFLFEYFSETQRNKGNFPGRFSGRQFSNSRSEMNVSTLELGDSALYLCASSGLAGASSEQFFGPGTRLTVL.

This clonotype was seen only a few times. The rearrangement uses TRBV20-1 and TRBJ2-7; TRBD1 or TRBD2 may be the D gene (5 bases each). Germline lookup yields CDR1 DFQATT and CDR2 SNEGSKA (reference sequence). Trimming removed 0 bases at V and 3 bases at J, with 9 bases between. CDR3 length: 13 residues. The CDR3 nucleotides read TGCAGTGCTAGAGAGGGACGCGGCTACGAGCAGTACTTC. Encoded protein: CSAREGRGYEQYF.

DNA of the CDR3: TGTGCCAGCAGCTTGACAGGGGTCCCCTACAATGAGCAGTTCTTC. Its protein is CASSLTGVPYNEQFF. V and J are TRBV7-3 and TRBJ2-1; 8 bases map to TRBD1. Trimming cost V 3 bases and J 2 bases; bases outside gene matches: 3. CDR1 is SGHTA, CDR2 FQGTGA, per germline. This CDR3 region has 15 residues.

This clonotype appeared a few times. The DNA for the CDR3 is TGTGCCAGCAGCCCCGGACAGACAGATACGCAGTATTTT. Translated: CASSPGQTDTQYF. The J gene is TRBJ2-3, the V gene TRBV12-3 or TRBV12-4, with D possibly being TRBD1 (6 bases). Between the trimmed V and J ends, which lost 6 bases and 3 bases, there was a span of 10 bases. CDR3 length equals 13 residues.

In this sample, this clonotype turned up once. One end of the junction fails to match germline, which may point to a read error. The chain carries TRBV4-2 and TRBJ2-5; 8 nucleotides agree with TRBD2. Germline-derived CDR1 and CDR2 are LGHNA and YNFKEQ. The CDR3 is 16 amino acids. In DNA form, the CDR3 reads TGTGCCAGCAGCCAAGAATGGGCGGGGGGCCAAGAGACCCGGTACTTC. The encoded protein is CASSQEWAGGQETRYF.

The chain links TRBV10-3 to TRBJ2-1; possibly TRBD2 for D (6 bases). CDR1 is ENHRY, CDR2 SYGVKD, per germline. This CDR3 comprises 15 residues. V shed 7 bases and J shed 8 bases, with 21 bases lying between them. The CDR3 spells CAITLTVGGSYEQFF. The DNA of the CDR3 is TGTGCCATCACTCTGACAGTAGGAGGGAGCTATGAGCAGTTCTTC.

The CDR3 coding sequence is TGTGCCAGCAGCCCACGACTGGGACTAAGCACAGATACGCAGTATTTT. Translation gives CASSPRLGLSTDTQYF. The gene calls are TRBV7-2 and TRBJ2-3, with 7 bases aligning to TRBD2. After removal of 5 bases from V and 0 bases from J, the junction contained 8 bases not matched to a gene. From germline, CDR1 is SGHTA and CDR2 FQGNSA. The CDR3 covers 16 residues.

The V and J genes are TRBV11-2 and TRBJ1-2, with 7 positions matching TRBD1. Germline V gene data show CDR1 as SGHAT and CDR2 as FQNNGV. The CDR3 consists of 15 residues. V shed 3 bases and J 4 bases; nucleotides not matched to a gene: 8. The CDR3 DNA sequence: TGTGCCAGCAGCTTGTCAACCCGGGACAGCTATGGCTACACCTTC. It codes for CASSLSTRDSYGYTF.

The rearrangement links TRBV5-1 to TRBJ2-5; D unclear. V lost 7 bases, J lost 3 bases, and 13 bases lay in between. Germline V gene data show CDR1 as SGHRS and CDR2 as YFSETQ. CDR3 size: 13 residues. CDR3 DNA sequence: TGCGCCAGCGGGAACATGAGAAAAGAGACCCAGTACTTC. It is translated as CASGNMRKETQYF. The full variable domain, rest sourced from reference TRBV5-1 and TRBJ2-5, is KAGVTQTPRYLIKTRGQQVTLSCSPISGHRSVSWYQQTPGQGLQFLFEYFSETQRNKGNFPGRFSGRQFSNSRSEMNVSTLELGDSALYLCASGNMRKETQYFGPGTRLLVL.

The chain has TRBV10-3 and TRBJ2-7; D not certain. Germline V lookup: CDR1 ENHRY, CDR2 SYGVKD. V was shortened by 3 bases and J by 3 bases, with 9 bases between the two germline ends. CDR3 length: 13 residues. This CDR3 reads CAISDPGFYEQYF. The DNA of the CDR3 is TGTGCCATCAGTGACCCTGGGTTCTACGAGCAGTACTTC.